These 30 T cell receptor beta chains were sequenced from one sample in a study of T cell responses to AZD1222 COVID-19 vaccine. The method was immunoSEQ multiplex PCR; TCRdb's version includes in-frame clones alone and lacks a portion of them. The table includes 180,000 or so clones, 85% to 95% detected once. The source material was peripheral blood, sampled 28 days after the second dose of the MenACWY control vaccine. Receptor source: an adult who received the MenACWY meningococcal vaccine as a control.

The chain has TRBV5-1 and TRBJ1-1; TRBD1 aligns across 9 bases. The V gene's germline CDR1 is SGHRS and CDR2 YFSETQ. The CDR3 has 16 residues. V was clipped by 4 bases and J by 1 base; unmatched bases: 8. The CDR3 sequence: CASSEQGARTNTEAFF. The CDR3 bases are TGCGCCAGCAGCGAACAGGGGGCGCGTACGAACACTGAAGCTTTCTTT. The full variable domain, in which reference TRBV5-1 and TRBJ1-1 provide the parts outside the CDR3, is KAGVTQTPRYLIKTRGQQVTLSCSPISGHRSVSWYQQTPGQGLQFLFEYFSETQRNKGNFPGRFSGRQFSNSRSEMNVSTLELGDSALYLCASSEQGARTNTEAFFGQGTRLTVV.

This clone came up once. V usage is TRBV27 and J usage is TRBJ1-2; 10 nucleotides agree with TRBD1. The CDR3 consists of 15 residues. V lost 0 bases to trimming and J lost 8 bases; unmatched junction nucleotides: 6. Per germline, CDR1 MNHEY and CDR2 SMNVEV (reference sequence). CDR3 region: CASSLSPGQGRGYTF. DNA for the CDR3: TGTGCCAGCAGTTTATCCCCGGGACAGGGGAGGGGCTACACCTTC.

This sequence joins TRBV5-1 and TRBJ2-5; D is possibly TRBD1 (5 bases). This CDR3 region has 14 residues. Germline V CDR1 and CDR2: SGHRS, YFSETQ. Trimming removed 4 bases at V and 0 bases at J, with 10 bases between. The CDR3 region is CASSETAYQETQYF. CDR3 DNA: TGCGCCAGCAGCGAGACAGCGTACCAAGAGACCCAGTACTTC.

CDR3 loop: CATSDRGPSGLDEQFF. CDR3 nucleotides: TGTGCCACCAGTGACCGTGGACCTTCAGGGTTGGATGAGCAGTTCTTC. V is TRBV24-1 and J is TRBJ2-1, with a tentative D call TRBD1 (5 bases). There are 16 residues in the CDR3. Germline CDR1 and CDR2: KGHDR and SFDVKD. Trimming removed 4 bases at V and 8 bases at J, with 20 bases between.

The chain carries TRBV5-1 and TRBJ1-2; a possible D gene is TRBD1 (6 bases). The CDR3 runs 15 residues. Germline V CDR1 and CDR2: SGHRS, YFSETQ. Between the trimmed V and J ends, which lost 0 bases and 5 bases, there was a span of 14 bases. The CDR3: CASSLDPGVLYGYTF. The CDR3 nucleotides read TGCGCCAGCAGCTTGGACCCAGGGGTGTTGTATGGCTACACCTTC.

The rearrangement uses TRBV18 and TRBJ2-7; tentative D call: TRBD1 (6 bases). Trimming took off 2 bases at V and 2 bases at J, with 10 bases between the two ends. From germline, CDR1 is KGHSH and CDR2 LQKENI. CDR3 size: 14 residues. The CDR3 coding sequence is TGTGCCAGCTCACCAAGAGGACAGACCTACGAGCAGTACTTC. Translating gives CASSPRGQTYEQYF.

The chain links TRBV18 to TRBJ2-7; the match to TRBD1 covers 9 bases. CDR1 and CDR2 from the germline V gene are KGHSH and LQKENI. Trimming at V came to 6 bases and at J to 4 bases, leaving 4 bases not matched to a gene. The CDR3 totals 13 residues. CDR3 sequence reads: CASSGTGRYEQYF. The CDR3 DNA reads TGTGCCAGCTCCGGGACAGGGAGATACGAGCAGTACTTC.

The chain has TRBV2 and TRBJ1-2; no firm D call. This CDR3 has 16 residues. Trimming stripped 6 bases from V and 0 bases from J, with 17 bases between. CDR1 and CDR2 from the germline V gene are SNHLY and FYNNEI. The CDR3 sequence is CASRSVRAGSNYGYTF. The CDR3 bases are TGTGCCAGCAGGAGCGTAAGGGCCGGGTCTAACTATGGCTACACCTTC.

V gene TRBV18 combines with J gene TRBJ1-1, with 8 bases that match TRBD1. The V gene end was trimmed by 3 bases and the J gene end by 3 bases; junction bases not matched to a gene: 3. This CDR3 comprises 14 residues. Germline CDR1 KGHSH, CDR2 LQKENI. CDR3 protein: CASSPGQVDTEAFF. CDR3 sequence (DNA): TGTGCCAGCTCACCGGGACAGGTAGACACTGAAGCTTTCTTT.

The genes are TRBV18 and TRBJ1-4, with unresolved D. The CDR3 extends over 16 amino acids. Looked up from germline, CDR1 is KGHSH and CDR2 is LQKENI. V was pared by 0 bases and J by 8 bases, with 16 bases between. As DNA, the CDR3 is TGTGCCAGCTCACCACCGGAAAGTGACCACAGAGAAAAACTGTTTTTT. Translation gives CASSPPESDHREKLFF.

The rearrangement joins TRBV7-3 to TRBJ2-5; 9 positions agree with TRBD2. Germline CDR1 SGHTA, CDR2 FQGTGA. The CDR3 consists of 15 residues. V was clipped by 5 bases and J by 1 base; unmatched bases: 5. CDR3 sequence: CASSPQRGAQETQYF. The CDR3 bases are TGTGCCAGCAGCCCCCAGCGGGGGGCCCAAGAGACCCAGTACTTC.

V and J are TRBV6-5 and TRBJ2-4; D possibly matches TRBD1 or TRBD2 (5 bases each). Germline V gene data show CDR1 as MNHEY and CDR2 as SVGAGI. The CDR3 contains 12 residues. The V end was cut by 5 bases, the J end by 6 bases, with 8 bases between. CDR3 bases: TGTGCCAGCAGTCAGAGGGGAAACATTCAGTACTTC. Protein sequence: CASSQRGNIQYF.

The chain combines TRBV10-3 with TRBJ2-1; D not certain. The V gene lost 9 bases and the J gene lost 0 bases, with 9 bases spanning the gap. Germline V gene lookup returns CDR1 ENHRY and CDR2 SYGVKD. The CDR3 is made up of 13 amino acids. The CDR3, as DNA: TGTGCCATGTCGGCTAGCTCCTACAATGAGCAGTTCTTC. Residues: CAMSASSYNEQFF.

The chain couples TRBV7-8 to TRBJ2-7, with no clear D. The V gene's germline CDR1 is SGHVS and CDR2 FQNEAQ. This CDR3 contains 14 residues. V was shortened by 1 base and J by 2 bases, with 9 bases between the two germline ends. The CDR3 nucleotides are TGTGCCAGCAGCTTAGTTCCGCAAACCTACGAGCAGTACTTC. Residues: CASSLVPQTYEQYF.

This clone was seen a single time. The chain uses TRBV27 and TRBJ1-1; 8 bases agree with TRBD1. This CDR3 contains 14 residues. V gave up 5 bases and J gave up 3 bases; unmatched junction bases: 5. The germline V gene has CDR1 MNHEY and CDR2 SMNVEV (reference sequence). Written as DNA, the CDR3 is TGTGCCAGCAGTCGGACAGGGCGAGACACTGAAGCTTTCTTT. Translation gives CASSRTGRDTEAFF.

The CDR3 bases are TGTGCCAGCAGCTTAGGAGGCCAGGACATTCAGTACTTC. Protein sequence: CASSLGGQDIQYF. The chain carries TRBV7-2 and TRBJ2-4; D not resolved. Trimming took 1 base from V and 8 from J, leaving 9 bases between them. This CDR3 is 13 amino acids long. CDR1 and CDR2 from the germline V gene are SGHTA and FQGNSA.

The chain joins TRBV15 to TRBJ1-6, with TRBD1 identical over 7 bases. V lost 5 bases and J lost 6; bases outside the gene matches: 7. This CDR3 region has 15 residues. From germline, CDR1 is LNHNV and CDR2 YYDKDF (reference sequence). CDR3 sequence (DNA): TGTGCCACCAGCCGAAAAGGACAGGCTAATTCACCCCTCCACTTT. This translates into CATSRKGQANSPLHF.

The chain recombines TRBV29-1 with TRBJ1-2; TRBD1 matches at 7 bases. The CDR3 runs to 11 residues. CDR1 is SQVTM, CDR2 ANQGSEA, per germline. The CDR3 sequence: CVGGGNYGYTF. CDR3 nucleotide sequence: TGCGTAGGGGGCGGGAACTATGGCTACACCTTC.

The chain joins TRBV5-1 to TRBJ1-1; 7 positions agree with TRBD1. Germline V gene lookup returns CDR1 SGHRS and CDR2 YFSETQ. The CDR3 contains 14 residues. Trimming cost V 4 bases and J 0 bases; bases outside gene matches: 3. The CDR3 loop reads CASSTGDMNTEAFF. Written as DNA, the CDR3 is TGCGCCAGCAGCACAGGGGATATGAACACTGAAGCTTTCTTT. The full variable domain, rest sourced from reference TRBV5-1 and TRBJ1-1, is KAGVTQTPRYLIKTRGQQVTLSCSPISGHRSVSWYQQTPGQGLQFLFEYFSETQRNKGNFPGRFSGRQFSNSRSEMNVSTLELGDSALYLCASSTGDMNTEAFFGQGTRLTVV.

The chain recombines TRBV5-5 with TRBJ2-2; 8 bases are a match to TRBD1. The length of the CDR3 is 13 residues. V gave up 4 bases and J gave up 5 bases; unmatched junction bases: 1. From germline, CDR1 is SGHKS and CDR2 YYEKEE (reference sequence). The CDR3 loop is CASSGTGTGELFF. The CDR3 DNA follows: TGTGCCAGCAGCGGGACAGGTACCGGGGAGCTGTTTTTT. The whole variable domain, remainder taken from reference TRBV5-5 and TRBJ2-2, is DAGVTQSPTHLIKTRGQQVTLRCSPISGHKSVSWYQQVLGQGPQFIFQYYEKEERGRGNFPDRFSARQFPNYSSELNVNALLLGDSALYLCASSGTGTGELFFGEGSRLTVL.

V gene TRBV7-9 combines with J gene TRBJ1-6, with 7 bases matching TRBD1. Germline CDR1 SEHNR, CDR2 FQNEAQ (reference sequence). V shed 6 bases, J shed 10 bases, and the junction held 9 bases outside the gene matches. The CDR3 has 14 amino acids. CDR3 amino acids: CASSHRGTESPLHF. CDR3 in DNA: TGTGCCAGCAGTCACAGGGGTACAGAGTCACCCCTCCACTTT. Together with reference TRBV7-9 and TRBJ1-6, the CDR3 gives the full variable domain: DTGVSQNPRHKITKRGQNVTFRCDPISEHNRLYWYRQTLGQGPEFLTYFQNEAQLEKSRLLSDRFSAERPKGSFSTLEIQRTEQGDSAMYLCASSHRGTESPLHFGNGTRLTVT.

The chain employs TRBV2 and TRBJ1-3; D not resolved. Germline loops: CDR1 SNHLY, CDR2 FYNNEI. The CDR3 length is 16 residues. The ends were cut back, 9 bases at V and 1 base at J, with 19 bases in the middle. CDR3 bases: TGTGCCAGTATTCCAAATACCCTCCCATCTGGAAACACCATATATTTT. Encoded protein: CASIPNTLPSGNTIYF.

This rearrangement joins TRBV9 to TRBJ2-5; TRBD2 agrees at 7 bases. Trimming at V came to 2 bases and at J to 5 bases, leaving 9 bases not matched to a gene. Germline-derived CDR1 and CDR2 are SGDLS and YYNGEE. This CDR3 contains 15 residues. The CDR3 loop is CASSVRLAPEETQYF. CDR3 bases: TGTGCCAGCAGCGTCAGACTAGCCCCCGAGGAGACCCAGTACTTC.

V is TRBV7-9 and J is TRBJ1-1; a possible D gene is TRBD1 (5 bases). CDR1 SEHNR and CDR2 FQNEAQ come from the germline V gene (reference sequence). V lost 3 bases and J 3 bases, leaving 8 bases between the germline ends. This CDR3 is 13 amino acids long. Written as DNA, the CDR3 is TGTGCCAGCAGCTTTGCCAGGGACACTGAAGCTTTCTTT. Protein sequence: CASSFARDTEAFF.

The genes are TRBV4-3 and TRBJ2-7, with D perhaps matching TRBD1 (6 bases). The CDR3 runs 14 residues. In germline, CDR1 is LGHNA, CDR2 YSLEER. Trimming removed 1 base at V and 2 bases at J, with 9 bases between. The CDR3 DNA follows: TGCGCCAGCAGCCAAGCACAGGGCCCCTACGAGCAGTACTTC. It codes for CASSQAQGPYEQYF.

V gene TRBV12-3 or TRBV12-4 combines with J gene TRBJ2-7; D call uncertain. The CDR3 totals 11 residues. Trimming took off 2 bases at V and 7 bases at J, with 6 bases between the two ends. As DNA, the CDR3 is TGTGCCAGCAGTTTAACCGGAGAGCAGTACTTC. Its translation: CASSLTGEQYF.

The chain couples TRBV5-5 to TRBJ2-7; 9 bases map to TRBD1. The CDR3 extends over 18 amino acids. The J segment lost 4 bases and the V segment lost 4 bases, leaving 18 bases of the junction unmatched. Germline V gives CDR1 SGHKS, CDR2 YYEKEE (reference sequence). This chain's CDR3 is CASSRNNGPGQGAYEQYF. The CDR3 DNA sequence: TGTGCCAGCAGCAGGAATAATGGTCCGGGACAGGGCGCGTACGAGCAGTACTTC. Supplemented by reference TRBV5-5 and TRBJ2-7, the full variable domain reads DAGVTQSPTHLIKTRGQQVTLRCSPISGHKSVSWYQQVLGQGPQFIFQYYEKEERGRGNFPDRFSARQFPNYSSELNVNALLLGDSALYLCASSRNNGPGQGAYEQYFGPGTRLTVT.

This clone was picked up one time. The J gene is TRBJ2-5, the V gene TRBV4-2; D call uncertain. CDR1 is LGHNA, CDR2 YNFKEQ, per germline. This CDR3 comprises 14 residues. Trimming removed 0 bases at V and 3 bases at J, with 8 bases between. The CDR3 region has the DNA TGTGCCAGCAGCCAAGAAATTCAGAAAGAGACCCAGTACTTC. This encodes CASSQEIQKETQYF.

The J gene is TRBJ2-1, the V gene TRBV7-2, with D perhaps matching TRBD2 (5 bases). The CDR3 consists of 13 residues. CDR1 and CDR2 from the germline V gene are SGHTA and FQGNSA. The V end was cut by 0 bases, the J end by 7 bases, with 7 bases between. CDR3 coding DNA: TGTGCCAGCAGCTTAGCGGGAGCGAATGAGCAGTTCTTC. This encodes CASSLAGANEQFF.

This chain links TRBV6-5 with TRBJ2-2; maybe TRBD1 (7 bases). The V gene lost 6 bases and the J gene lost 5 bases, with 16 bases spanning the gap. Looked up from germline, CDR1 is MNHEY and CDR2 is SVGAGI. The CDR3 is 15 amino acids. The CDR3 nucleotides are TGTGCCAGCAGAACAGGGGCGGCGGGGACCGGGGAGCTGTTTTTT. This gives the protein CASRTGAAGTGELFF.